The T cell receptor beta chain under discussion was sequenced for a study of T cells in Graves' hyperthyroidism and ophthalmopathy (dated by TCRdb to about 2019). Study-wide context: Peripheral blood was collected at initial diagnosis, before any treatment. Once sampling was done, hyperthyroidism patients were given methimazole at a starting dose of 30 mg daily, whereas ophthalmopathy patients were given high-dose intravenous methylprednisolone. TCR V-J signatures able to tell the groups apart were searched for in a discovery cohort of some 97 patients, of whom under 45 had Graves' ophthalmopathy and roughly 58 had stable Graves' hyperthyroidism. The roughly 100 discovery patients were randomly divided into training and test sets at a 7:3 ratio. Prospective prediction of ophthalmopathy was tested in an independent validation cohort consisting of 18 hyperthyroidism patients and some 16 patients who later progressed to ophthalmopathy. In addition, the study compared T-cell repertoires in thyroid tissue and in blood from five to seven Graves' hyperthyroidism patients. According to the paper, TCR Vbeta CDR3 sequencing was carried out on approximately 140 peripheral blood samples, which came from fewer than 50 ophthalmopathy, roughly 75 hyperthyroidism and approximately 17 progressor patients. The full study reports these points: Most expanded thyroid clonotypes (frequency above 0.001) were also detected in blood, a finding suggesting that blood repertoires may reflect thyroid immune responses. Ophthalmopathy was separated from stable hyperthyroidism by a 13 V-J signature model, with approximately 90% sensitivity and approximately 81% specificity obtained in cross-validation and 80%/75% obtained in testing. Sample size was not statistically predetermined, and blinding of investigators to group allocation was not performed. During validation, the model predicted progression to ophthalmopathy a median of around six months ahead of onset, with around 70% sensitivity and almost 75% specificity.

Stable Graves' hyperthyroidism was defined as no progression to ophthalmopathy during 18 months of follow-up. Hyperthyroidism patients were aged 18 to 65 years and newly diagnosed, with disease duration of less than 2 months. The study excluded patients with uncontrolled infections, other autoimmune diseases, pregnancy or lactation. Diagnoses were established on the basis of clinical symptoms, serum thyroxine and TRAb, thyroid ultrasound, and orbital computed tomography. PBMCs were isolated from approximately 10 ml of fresh peripheral blood by Ficoll-Paque density gradient centrifugation. Total RNA was extracted with Trizol reagent, and quality was checked on an Agilent 2100 Bioanalyzer. This clonotype was found many times. It lacks a known antigen. No base-level quality is on record; no much larger clone is a single base apart. TCR beta CDR3 regions were amplified from RNA transcripts. A first-round RT-PCR of the TCR CDR3 used the HTBI primer set with the Qiagen OneStep RT-PCR kit. Libraries were constructed in a second round of multiplex PCR, after which size selection and purification were carried out. Paired-end sequencing of the libraries was performed with 100 bp reads on an Illumina HiSeq2000. On the authors' methods: SOAPnuke was used to process the raw data, throwing out any read that contained adapters or uncalled bases, had a mean Phred below 15, or lacked an exact constant-primer or identifier match. High-quality paired reads were merged using COPE v1.2.5, and each unique nucleotide sequence was defined as a clonotype. MiTCR v1.1 was used to align clonotypes to the IMGT TRBV, TRBD and TRBJ reference segments. Analysis was restricted to V-J combinations with a frequency above 0.0001, which covered 99.2% of repertoires. A TCS score was defined as the ratio of F50 (clonal expansion) to E x V (chaos), with BLOSUM62-based TCRdist applied between CDR3 peptides within each V-J. Welch's t-statistics and random forest reduced roughly 530 V-J features to roughly 13, which were used in a naive Bayes classifier (R e1071). TCRdb trimmed the raw reads at Q25, called clones with MiXCR and kept productive beta chains. Records with the same CDR3 protein are collapsed into one entry carrying the most frequent genes and DNA. These V and J calls rely on TCRdb rather than the paper's analysis. Recorded for this sample are some 500,000 distinct CDR3 sequences; under 15% of them occurred a single time. The top ten clonotypes cover around 17% of the sample.

The CDR3 has 13 amino acids, counting the end cysteine and phenylalanine. CDR3 DNA only is kept here, 39 bases in frame from base 1. V is pared back by 8 bases and J by 1 base, with 11 bases lying between the germline termini. The rearrangement combines TRBV12-3 or TRBV12-4 with TRBJ2-5; no D gene can be assigned with confidence. The source is a woman between 18 and 30 years old with Graves' hyperthyroidism. Specimen: blood. DNA sequence: TGTGCCAGCGCCCGGGCCAGCCAAGAGACCCAGTACTTC. It specifies CASARASQETQYF.